This T cell receptor beta chain is from a study of type 1 regulatory T cells. This clonotype was seen more than once but under ten times. The antigen is undetermined. After removal of 1 base from V and 10 bases from J, the junction contained 9 bases not matched to a gene. The CDR3 sequence is 16 residues long. Germline assignment: CDR1 SGHAT and CDR2 FQNNGV. A single record per CDR3 protein comes from TCRdb applying MiXCR to the reads. This repertoire shows about 68,000 distinct CDR3 sequences, around 68% found once; its top ten account for 7.6%. V gene TRBV11-2 combines with J gene TRBJ2-1, with 11 bases matching TRBD2. Sequencing input: cultured T cells, either the whole culture or a sorted T cell fraction (not recorded which). Documented subset: Tr1-enriched cell product generated in vitro against host alloantigens. This TCR was recovered from a human donor in good health. CDR3 sequence: CASSLASASGRSEQFF. The CDR3 DNA reads as TGTGCCAGCAGCTTAGCCTCCGCTAGCGGGAGGTCGGAGCAGTTCTTC.